These T cell receptor beta chains were read from a single sample in a study of radiotherapy plus CTLA-4 blockade in lung cancer. Data came from immunoSEQ multiplex PCR; TCRdb stores just in-frame clones and leaves some out. The profile shows 84,000 or so clones, approximately 83% of them singletons. The material sequenced was peripheral blood, taken from a patient treated with radiotherapy plus ipilimumab. These receptors were taken from a human donor with non-small cell lung cancer that progressed on radiotherapy plus ipilimumab. CDR3s include the opening cysteine and the closing phenylalanine or tryptophan. Fields, in order: V gene, J gene, D gene, CDR3 length, clone size, CDR3 protein, CDR3 DNA. A D gene is named only where the DNA matches it firmly. The listing skips clone size in some rows; elsewhere it reads once, few, many or a size class.

v_call: TRBV9
j_call: TRBJ2-5
d_call: TRBD1
cdr3_length: 17
clone_size: few
cdr3_aa: CASSVDQGAAQQETQYF
cdr3_nt: TGTGCCAGCAGCGTAGATCAGGGGGCTGCGCAGCAAGAGACCCAGTACTTC

v_call: TRBV6-5
j_call: TRBJ2-1
d_call: TRBD2
cdr3_length: 14
clone_size: -
cdr3_aa: CASRRLAGGNEQFF
cdr3_nt: TGTGCCAGCAGAAGACTAGCGGGGGGCAATGAGCAGTTCTTC

v_call: TRBV7-9
j_call: TRBJ1-5
d_call: TRBD1
cdr3_length: 14
clone_size: -
cdr3_aa: CASSPGQVGQPQHF
cdr3_nt: TGTGCCAGCAGCCCTGGACAGGTTGGTCAGCCCCAGCATTTT

v_call: TRBV28
j_call: TRBJ1-5
d_call: -
cdr3_length: 13
clone_size: -
cdr3_aa: CASSQDSNQPQHF
cdr3_nt: TGTGCCAGCAGTCAGGATAGCAATCAGCCCCAGCATTTT

v_call: TRBV11-1
j_call: TRBJ2-4
d_call: -
cdr3_length: 13
clone_size: -
cdr3_aa: CASSSPGAHIQYF
cdr3_nt: TGTGCCAGCAGCTCCCCTGGGGCACACATTCAGTACTTC

v_call: TRBV6-6
j_call: TRBJ2-7
d_call: -
cdr3_length: 13
clone_size: -
cdr3_aa: CASSYGQLYEQYF
cdr3_nt: TGTGCCAGCAGTTACGGGCAGCTCTACGAGCAGTACTTC

v_call: TRBV2
j_call: TRBJ1-1
d_call: TRBD1
cdr3_length: 14
clone_size: -
cdr3_aa: CASSLGWDRGYAFF
cdr3_nt: TGTGCCAGCAGTCTAGGCTGGGACAGGGGGTATGCTTTCTTT

v_call: TRBV9
j_call: TRBJ2-2
d_call: TRBD2
cdr3_length: 15
clone_size: -
cdr3_aa: CASSGGGMNTGELFF
cdr3_nt: TGTGCCAGCAGCGGCGGGGGGATGAACACCGGGGAGCTGTTTTTT

v_call: TRBV20-1
j_call: TRBJ1-1
d_call: -
cdr3_length: 11
clone_size: -
cdr3_aa: CSASNSNEAFF
cdr3_nt: TGCAGTGCTAGTAATTCTAATGAAGCTTTCTTT

v_call: TRBV11-2
j_call: TRBJ2-7
d_call: -
cdr3_length: 13
clone_size: -
cdr3_aa: CASSDLRSYEQYF
cdr3_nt: TGTGCCAGCAGTGACCTCCGATCCTACGAGCAGTACTTC

v_call: TRBV10-3
j_call: TRBJ2-7
d_call: -
cdr3_length: 14
clone_size: -
cdr3_aa: CAISDRTQTYEQYF
cdr3_nt: TGTGCCATCAGTGATCGGACCCAGACCTACGAGCAGTACTTC

v_call: TRBV7-2
j_call: TRBJ1-1
d_call: -
cdr3_length: 14
clone_size: -
cdr3_aa: CASSSQGGNTEAFF
cdr3_nt: TGTGCCAGCAGCTCCCAAGGTGGGAACACTGAAGCTTTCTTT

v_call: TRBV29-1
j_call: TRBJ1-1
d_call: TRBD1
cdr3_length: 14
clone_size: -
cdr3_aa: CNVAMGQRDTEAFF
cdr3_nt: TGCAACGTTGCCATGGGACAGAGGGACACTGAAGCTTTCTTT

v_call: TRBV9
j_call: TRBJ2-2
d_call: -
cdr3_length: 12
clone_size: once
cdr3_aa: CASSDLTGELFF
cdr3_nt: TGTGCCAGCAGCGATCTTACCGGGGAGCTGTTTTTT

v_call: TRBV5-1
j_call: TRBJ1-1
d_call: -
cdr3_length: 15
clone_size: -
cdr3_aa: CASSLLGQMNTEAFF
cdr3_nt: TGCGCCAGCAGCTTACTAGGACAGATGAACACTGAAGCTTTCTTT

v_call: TRBV28
j_call: TRBJ1-2
d_call: -
cdr3_length: 14
clone_size: few
cdr3_aa: CASSLRIGGYGYTF
cdr3_nt: TGTGCCAGCAGTTTACGGATAGGGGGCTATGGCTACACCTTC